The clone carrying this T cell receptor beta chain appeared many times. This may stem from a read error, because a much larger clone lies one nucleotide away. All patients were treatment-naive before thyroid surgery. This entry belongs to a study of metastatic and nonmetastatic thyroid tumors. TCRdb reprocessed the PCR reads via MiXCR. The data show roughly 20,000 clones, 34% seen once. Germline V gene sequence: CDR1 SEHNR, CDR2 FQNEAQ (reference sequence). The CDR3 length is 14 residues. The sequencing input was tumor tissue. The TCR originated in a male donor with papillary thyroid cancer or a benign thyroid nodule (not recorded which). Some clones in this sample may be carry-over from other donors' samples. The rearrangement links TRBV7-9 to TRBJ2-7; D is perhaps TRBD2 (6 bases). CDR3 sequence: CASSKAGRSYEQHF. The CDR3 DNA reads as TGTGCCAGCAGTAAAGCGGGCAGGTCCTACGAGCAGCACTTC. Supplemented by reference TRBV7-9 and TRBJ2-7, the full variable domain reads DTGVSQNPRHKITKRGQNVTFRCDPISEHNRLYWYRQTLGQGPEFLTYFQNEAQLEKSRLLSDRFSAERPKGSFSTLEIQRTEQGDSAMYLCASSKAGRSYEQHFGPGTRLTVT.